This T cell receptor beta chain was obtained from a study of cytomegalovirus exposure and HLA in healthy donors. Overall study results and limits: TCR beta sequences numbering 15,000 to 20,000 were associated with HLA alleles at 0.05 false discovery rate in a later analysis. Reports showed the classifier diagnosing cytomegalovirus status with high specificity and sensitivity. Because they were indistinguishable, some V segments, including TRBV6-2 and TRBV6-3, were excluded.

Trimming shortened V by 0 bases and J by 6 bases, and 23 bases separated the two germline ends. The V gene's germline CDR1 is LGHNA and CDR2 YSLEER. The CDR3 runs 18 residues. The PCR made use of 60 Vbeta and 13 Jbeta primers. Clones were read by immunoSEQ multiplex PCR, and TCRdb kept only the in-frame ones, dropping some. The sample has under 130,000 clones; 69% are singletons. This clone was found once. Its antigen is undetermined. The TCR comes from a man under 40 in good health and CMV-seronegative. Sequences were obtained from PBMCs. The V and J genes are TRBV4-3 and TRBJ1-2; a weak D match, TRBD1 (5 bases). The CDR3 here is CASSQERGVDAIAHGYTF. DNA for the CDR3: TGCGCCAGCAGCCAAGAGCGGGGGGTGGACGCGATAGCCCATGGCTACACCTTC.